Below, 30 T cell receptor beta chains from the same sample are listed, as sequenced in a study of PD-1 blockade in classical Hodgkin lymphoma. Sequencing was performed with immunoSEQ multiplex PCR; in TCRdb, only in-frame clones are kept and a portion is missing. Among some 10,000 clones listed, approximately 75% were seen once. No patient escaped relapse after autologous stem cell transplantation, and brentuximab vedotin exposure varied. The starting material was peripheral blood mononuclear cells (PBMCs), obtained at baseline. The receptor set was obtained from a human donor with classical Hodgkin lymphoma.

The rearrangement links TRBV4-1 to TRBJ2-7; D perhaps matches TRBD2 (6 bases). Germline CDR1 and CDR2: MGHRA and YSYEKL. V lost 2 bases and J 7 bases, leaving 24 bases between the germline ends. This CDR3 has 17 residues. The CDR3 DNA is TGCGCCAGCAGCCAACAACTAGCAATCGCCATCTCAGGGGAGCAGTACTTC. Translated, it gives CASSQQLAIAISGEQYF.

The V call is TRBV7-9, the J call TRBJ1-2; no reliable D call. The CDR3 extends over 15 amino acids. CDR1 SEHNR and CDR2 FQNEAQ come from the germline V gene (reference sequence). Deletions cut 1 base from V and 5 bases from J, with 14 bases between. The CDR3 nucleotides are TGTGCCAGCAGCTTAGATGGGTTAATGGGGTATGGCTACACCTTC. Translation: CASSLDGLMGYGYTF.

The rearrangement uses TRBV19 and TRBJ2-1, with a tentative D call TRBD1 (7 bases). The V gene's germline CDR1 is LNHDA and CDR2 SQIVND (reference sequence). The CDR3 totals 14 residues. The ends were cut back, 5 bases at V and 2 bases at J, with 10 bases in the middle. CDR3 in amino acids: CASSGGTAYNEQFF. The CDR3 region has the DNA TGTGCCAGTAGTGGAGGGACAGCCTACAATGAGCAGTTCTTC. The entire variable domain, with the rest obtained from reference TRBV19 and TRBJ2-1, is as follows: DGGITQSPKYLFRKEGQNVTLSCEQNLNHDAMYWYRQDPGQGLRLIYYSQIVNDFQKGDIAEGYSVSREKKESFPLTVTSAQKNPTAFYLCASSGGTAYNEQFFGPGTRLTVL.

The V and J genes are TRBV2 and TRBJ2-7; 7 bases agree with TRBD1. V shed 8 bases, J shed 3 bases, and the junction held 4 bases outside the gene matches. Germline V gene data show CDR1 as SNHLY and CDR2 as FYNNEI. The CDR3 runs to 12 residues. CDR3 protein: CASRDSVYEQYF. The CDR3 coding sequence is TGTGCCAGCCGGGACAGTGTCTACGAGCAGTACTTC.

The rearrangement uses TRBV15 and TRBJ2-7; D is undetermined. This CDR3 region has 15 residues. Per the germline V gene, CDR1 is LNHNV and CDR2 is YYDKDF (reference sequence). V dropped 0 bases and J dropped 2 bases, with 11 bases sitting between them. In nucleotides, the CDR3 is TGTGCCACCAGCAGAGATCTGGTGGGTACCTACGAGCAGTACTTC. Translation: CATSRDLVGTYEQYF.

The rearrangement uses TRBV5-8 and TRBJ1-2; D gene uncertain. The V gene lost 0 bases and the J gene lost 8 bases, with 14 bases spanning the gap. Looked up from germline, CDR1 is SGHTS and CDR2 is YDEGEE. This CDR3 region has 14 residues. CDR3 nucleotide sequence: TGTGCCAGCAGCTTGGAACGCCGTGCTAAGGGCTACACCTTC. It specifies CASSLERRAKGYTF.

This rearrangement joins TRBV28 to TRBJ1-2; D unresolved. V was trimmed by 2 bases and J by 4 bases, leaving 14 bases between them. The CDR3 is 15 residues long. CDR1 MDHEN and CDR2 SYDVKM come from the germline V gene. CDR3 amino acids: CASSLSLDSGYGYTF. Here the CDR3 DNA reads TGTGCCAGCAGTTTAAGTCTCGACTCAGGCTATGGCTACACCTTC.

This chain links TRBV5-1 with TRBJ1-1; 7 nucleotides agree with TRBD1. CDR1 and CDR2 (germline): SGHRS, YFSETQ. V lost 5 bases and J lost 3; bases outside the gene matches: 10. The CDR3 spans 15 residues. CDR3 sequence (DNA): TGCGCCAGCAGGTCAGCCGGGACAGCTTACACTGAAGCTTTCTTT. Translating it yields CASRSAGTAYTEAFF.

This chain joins TRBV5-4 and TRBJ2-7; D is perhaps TRBD1 (6 bases). CDR1 and CDR2 (germline): SGHNT, YYREEE (reference sequence). The CDR3 loop spans 14 amino acids. The V end lost 3 bases, the J end lost 2 bases, and 12 bases lay between the germline ends. CDR3 DNA: TGTGCCAGCAGCTCGAAGACAGGTACCTACGAGCAGTACTTC. Residues: CASSSKTGTYEQYF.

The chain uses TRBV30 and TRBJ1-5; D is undetermined. Per germline, CDR1 GTSNPN and CDR2 SVGIG (reference sequence). This CDR3 is built from 14 residues. The V gene lost 2 bases and the J gene lost 0 bases, with 8 bases spanning the gap. The CDR3 DNA sequence: TGTGCCTGGAGTCGGGCCCTTAGCAATCAGCCCCAGCATTTT. Amino acid sequence: CAWSRALSNQPQHF.

The V gene is TRBV5-5, the J gene TRBJ1-4; 8 bases are shared with TRBD1. The CDR3 has 17 residues. The germline V gene has CDR1 SGHKS and CDR2 YYEKEE (reference sequence). The V and J ends lost 1 base and 3 bases, in that order; junction bases with no gene match: 8. The CDR3 sequence: CASSLTQGARANEKLFF. CDR3 in DNA: TGTGCCAGCAGCTTGACCCAGGGGGCGCGAGCTAATGAAAAACTGTTTTTT.

V gene TRBV5-1 combines with J gene TRBJ2-2, with unresolved D. V was clipped by 3 bases and J by 7 bases, with 7 bases between them. Looked up from germline, CDR1 is SGHRS and CDR2 is YFSETQ. This CDR3 has 12 residues. The CDR3 bases are TGCGCCAGCAGCTGGGGTGTCGGGGAGCTGTTTTTT. Amino acid sequence: CASSWGVGELFF. Variable domain in full (rest from reference TRBV5-1 and TRBJ2-2): KAGVTQTPRYLIKTRGQQVTLSCSPISGHRSVSWYQQTPGQGLQFLFEYFSETQRNKGNFPGRFSGRQFSNSRSEMNVSTLELGDSALYLCASSWGVGELFFGEGSRLTVL.

This sequence joins TRBV5-1 and TRBJ2-7, with 9 nucleotides matching TRBD1. V gave up 3 bases and J gave up 3 bases; unmatched junction bases: 4. The CDR3 consists of 14 residues. Germline assignment: CDR1 SGHRS and CDR2 YFSETQ. CDR3 sequence: CASSSTGQGYEQYF. As DNA, the CDR3 is TGCGCCAGCAGCTCGACGGGACAGGGCTACGAGCAGTACTTC.

The chain recombines TRBV7-9 with TRBJ2-3; possible D gene TRBD2, 6 bases. From germline, CDR1 is SEHNR and CDR2 FQNEAQ (reference sequence). The CDR3 has 14 amino acids. V dropped 5 bases and J dropped 2 bases, with 11 bases sitting between them. The CDR3 sequence is CASSLGLNTDTQYF. The CDR3 region has the DNA TGTGCCAGCAGCCTGGGACTCAACACAGATACGCAGTATTTT.

The DNA of the CDR3 is TGTGCCAGCAGCAGACTACCTCGAGCCTACGAGCAGTACTTC. Its translation is CASSRLPRAYEQYF. The V and J genes are TRBV7-2 and TRBJ2-7, with D possibly matching TRBD2 (5 bases). V was shortened by 5 bases and J by 2 bases, with 13 bases between the two germline ends. Germline CDR1 and CDR2: SGHTA and FQGNSA. The CDR3 is made up of 14 amino acids.

The chain couples TRBV9 to TRBJ2-3, with D maybe TRBD1 (6 bases). Trimming pared 4 bases from V and 3 bases from J, leaving 21 bases between. This CDR3 comprises 17 residues. Germline CDR1 reads SGDLS; CDR2 reads YYNGEE. CDR3 nucleotide sequence: TGTGCCAGCAGCCCCAGGAACGGCGGGCAGGGGACAGATACGCAGTATTTT. This sequence encodes CASSPRNGGQGTDTQYF.

This chain joins TRBV30 and TRBJ1-3; TRBD1 matches 7 bases. From germline, CDR1 is GTSNPN and CDR2 SVGIG (reference sequence). This CDR3 comprises 16 residues. V lost 1 base, J lost 7 bases, and 13 bases stayed unmatched. CDR3 loop: CAWSAHFSGGLNTIYF. The CDR3 DNA sequence: TGTGCCTGGAGTGCCCATTTTTCAGGGGGACTGAACACCATATATTTT.

This chain joins TRBV15 and TRBJ2-3; TRBD1 matches at 11 bases. This CDR3 region has 15 residues. Germline loops: CDR1 LNHNV, CDR2 YYDKDF (reference sequence). Trimming took 1 base from V and 4 from J; bases not matched to a gene: 1. Written as DNA, the CDR3 is TGTGCCACCAGCAGAGTGGGACAGGGGGCAGATACGCAGTATTTT. Translation: CATSRVGQGADTQYF.

CDR3: CAYGTQQYF. In nucleotides, the CDR3 is TGTGCCTACGGAACCCAACAGTACTTC. The chain couples TRBV30 to TRBJ2-5; D remains unclear. V lost 7 bases and J 11 bases, leaving 11 bases between the germline ends. The CDR3 runs to 9 residues. Looked up from germline, CDR1 is GTSNPN and CDR2 is SVGIG (reference sequence).

The chain couples TRBV6-1 to TRBJ1-2; D is unresolved. Germline V lookup: CDR1 MNHNS, CDR2 SASEGT. CDR3 size: 14 residues. Trimming took 3 bases from V and 4 from J, leaving 12 bases between them. In DNA form, the CDR3 reads TGTGCCAGCAGTGAGGTGGGAAAGCCCTATGGCTACACCTTC. Translating gives CASSEVGKPYGYTF.

This rearrangement joins TRBV19 to TRBJ2-5; TRBD1 is a possible D gene (6 bases). The germline V and J ends were trimmed by 4 bases and 1 base, with 10 bases remaining between them. This CDR3 region has 14 residues. Germline lookup yields CDR1 LNHDA and CDR2 SQIVND (reference sequence). The CDR3 DNA follows: TGTGCCAGTAGTACCCGGACAGCCCAAGAGACCCAGTACTTC. This gives the protein CASSTRTAQETQYF.

This clone was counted between two and nine times. The genes are TRBV11-1 and TRBJ2-2; D remains unclear. V shed 1 base and J shed 4 bases, with 10 bases lying between them. The germline gives CDR1 SGHAT, CDR2 FQDESV (reference sequence). The CDR3 has 15 residues. CDR3 nucleotides: TGTGCCAGCAGCTTAGTGGGCAGACTCACCGGGGAGCTGTTTTTT. Translated, it gives CASSLVGRLTGELFF.

The genes are TRBV7-9 and TRBJ2-1; D is unclear. Germline V gene data show CDR1 as SEHNR and CDR2 as FQNEAQ (reference sequence). The CDR3 totals 11 residues. Between the trimmed V and J ends, which lost 5 bases and 9 bases, there was a span of 8 bases. The CDR3 loop is CASSRASEQFF. The CDR3, as DNA: TGTGCCAGCAGCCGAGCTAGTGAGCAGTTCTTC.

V gene TRBV28 combines with J gene TRBJ1-2, with D possibly matching TRBD1 (5 bases). The CDR3 contains 11 residues. Germline V lookup: CDR1 MDHEN, CDR2 SYDVKM. V dropped 6 bases and J dropped 8 bases, with 10 bases sitting between them. The CDR3 DNA is TGTGCCAGCAGGGACATTACGGGCTACACCTTC. This gives the protein CASRDITGYTF.

This clone has just a few counts. The chain joins TRBV5-1 to TRBJ2-1; TRBD2 matches at 10 bases. CDR1 is SGHRS and CDR2 is YFSETQ in the germline V gene. The CDR3 has 17 amino acids. With 4 bases clipped from V and 0 bases from J, the junction kept 7 bases outside the gene matches. CDR3 residues: CASSGGASGSSYNEQFF. The CDR3 DNA sequence: TGCGCCAGCAGCGGGGGGGCTAGCGGGAGCTCCTACAATGAGCAGTTCTTC.

This chain connects TRBV6-1 to TRBJ2-7; D is uncertain. Deletions cut 4 bases from V and 0 bases from J, with 16 bases between. The CDR3 runs to 16 residues. From germline, CDR1 is MNHNS and CDR2 SASEGT. The CDR3 DNA is TGTGCCAGCAGTGCGAGTTTTAGGACCAGCTCCTACGAGCAGTACTTC. It specifies CASSASFRTSSYEQYF.

This sequence joins TRBV14 and TRBJ1-5; unclear D gene. The CDR3 spans 11 residues. Germline V gives CDR1 SGHDN, CDR2 FVKESK. Trimming shortened V by 3 bases and J by 8 bases, and 5 bases separated the two germline ends. The CDR3 region is CASSHAEPQHF. In nucleotides, the CDR3 is TGTGCCAGCAGCCACGCAGAGCCCCAGCATTTT.

V usage is TRBV7-9 and J usage is TRBJ2-2; TRBD1 matches at 9 bases. The CDR3 contains 15 residues. Germline lookup yields CDR1 SEHNR and CDR2 FQNEAQ (reference sequence). V dropped 5 bases and J dropped 4; count of bases not matched to a gene: 5. The CDR3 DNA reads TGTGCCAGCAGCAAACAGGGGGCTAGCACCGGGGAGCTGTTTTTT. It yields the protein CASSKQGASTGELFF.

Here the CDR3 DNA reads TGTGCCAGCAGTGTGGAACTCCTCTACGAGCAGTACTTC. Protein: CASSVELLYEQYF. This chain joins TRBV2 and TRBJ2-7; no definite D call. Germline CDR1 reads SNHLY; CDR2 reads FYNNEI. With 4 bases removed from V and 3 bases from J, the gap between germline ends came to 10 bases. This CDR3 comprises 13 residues.

This sequence joins TRBV9 and TRBJ1-1, with D tentatively TRBD1 (6 bases). Germline V gene sequence: CDR1 SGDLS, CDR2 YYNGEE. The CDR3 covers 13 residues. Trimming removed 0 bases from V and 7 bases from J, with 10 bases in between. The CDR3 DNA reads TGTGCCAGCAGCGTAGTGTTAGGGGGTGAAGCTTTCTTT. Translated, it gives CASSVVLGGEAFF.